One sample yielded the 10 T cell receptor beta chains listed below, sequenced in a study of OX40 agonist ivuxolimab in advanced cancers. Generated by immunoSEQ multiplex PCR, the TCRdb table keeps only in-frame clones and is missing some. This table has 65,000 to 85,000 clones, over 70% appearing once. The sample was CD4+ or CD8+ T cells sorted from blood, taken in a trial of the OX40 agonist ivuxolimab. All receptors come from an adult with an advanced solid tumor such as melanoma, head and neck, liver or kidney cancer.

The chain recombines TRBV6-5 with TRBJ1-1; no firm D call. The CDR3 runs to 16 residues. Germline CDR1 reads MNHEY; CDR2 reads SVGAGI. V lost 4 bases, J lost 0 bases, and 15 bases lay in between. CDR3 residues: CASSFVYREMNTEAFF. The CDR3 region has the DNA TGTGCCAGCAGTTTTGTCTATAGGGAAATGAACACTGAAGCTTTCTTT.

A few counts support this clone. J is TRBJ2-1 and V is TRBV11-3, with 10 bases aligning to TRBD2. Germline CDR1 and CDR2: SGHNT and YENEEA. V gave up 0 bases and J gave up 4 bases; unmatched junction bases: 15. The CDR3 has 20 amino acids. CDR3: CASSLDRSGPGAGGYNEQFF. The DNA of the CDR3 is TGTGCCAGCAGCTTAGATCGATCGGGACCGGGAGCGGGAGGGTACAATGAGCAGTTCTTC.

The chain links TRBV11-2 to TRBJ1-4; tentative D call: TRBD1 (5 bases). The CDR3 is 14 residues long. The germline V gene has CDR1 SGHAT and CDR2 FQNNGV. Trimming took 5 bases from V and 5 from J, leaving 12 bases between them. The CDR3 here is CASSQRDGNEKLFF. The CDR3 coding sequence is TGTGCCAGCAGCCAAAGGGACGGAAATGAAAAACTGTTTTTT.

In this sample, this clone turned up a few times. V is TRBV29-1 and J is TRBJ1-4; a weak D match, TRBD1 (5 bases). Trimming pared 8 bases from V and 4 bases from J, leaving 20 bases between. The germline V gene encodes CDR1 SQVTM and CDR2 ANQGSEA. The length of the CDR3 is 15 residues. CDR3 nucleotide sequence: TGCAGCTTCCTTCAGGCGGGGCCCGTTAATGAAAAACTGTTTTTT. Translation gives CSFLQAGPVNEKLFF.

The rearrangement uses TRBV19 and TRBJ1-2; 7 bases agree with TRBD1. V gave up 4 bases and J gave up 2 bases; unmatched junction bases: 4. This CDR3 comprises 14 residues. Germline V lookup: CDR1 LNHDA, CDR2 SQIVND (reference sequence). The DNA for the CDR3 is TGTGCCAGTAGTACGGCAGGGGGAAACTATGGCTACACCTTC. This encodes CASSTAGGNYGYTF.

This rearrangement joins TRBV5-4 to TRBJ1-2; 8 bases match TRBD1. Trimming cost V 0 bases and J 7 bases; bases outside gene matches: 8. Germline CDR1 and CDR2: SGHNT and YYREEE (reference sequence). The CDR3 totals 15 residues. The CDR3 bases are TGTGCCAGCAGCTTGGGCGGACAGGGCTACTCTGGCTACACCTTC. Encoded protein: CASSLGGQGYSGYTF.

The chain's CDR3 is CASSMGPGQASSYNEQFF. The CDR3 coding sequence is TGTGCCAGTAGCATGGGGCCGGGACAGGCCAGCTCCTACAATGAGCAGTTCTTC. The rearrangement links TRBV19 to TRBJ2-1; 8 bases map to TRBD1. The germline V gene encodes CDR1 LNHDA and CDR2 SQIVND (reference sequence). V was pared by 6 bases and J by 0 bases, with 13 bases of the junction left unmatched. The CDR3 sequence is 18 residues long.

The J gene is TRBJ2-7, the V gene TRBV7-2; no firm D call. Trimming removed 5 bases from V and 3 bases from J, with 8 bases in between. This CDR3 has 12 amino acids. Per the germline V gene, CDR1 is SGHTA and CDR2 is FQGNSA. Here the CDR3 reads CASSLDFYEQYF. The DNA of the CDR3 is TGTGCCAGCAGCCTTGACTTCTACGAGCAGTACTTC.

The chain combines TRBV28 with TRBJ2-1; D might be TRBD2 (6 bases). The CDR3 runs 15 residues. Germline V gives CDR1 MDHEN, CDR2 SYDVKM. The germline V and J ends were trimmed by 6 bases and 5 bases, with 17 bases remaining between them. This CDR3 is CASSRGEATDNEQFF. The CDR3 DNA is TGTGCCAGCAGCCGTGGGGAGGCAACCGACAATGAGCAGTTCTTC.

The CDR3 nucleotides are TGCGCCAGCAGCTTGGAAGGCCGCTCCCAAGAGACCCAGTACTTC. Translation gives CASSLEGRSQETQYF. This chain uses TRBV5-1 with TRBJ2-5; D not certain. Trimming removed 0 bases from V and 1 base from J, with 10 bases in between. CDR1 SGHRS and CDR2 YFSETQ come from the germline V gene. The CDR3 has 15 residues.